The entry that follows covers one TCR beta chain sequence. It has no known antigen specificity. No base qualities exist here, and no much larger clone lies one base off it. Other DNA sequences in this specimen translate into the identical CDR3. The data originate from a study of OX40 agonist ivuxolimab in advanced cancers. Describing the broader study: Ivuxolimab was an agonistic, fully human IgG2 monoclonal antibody directed against OX40 (CD134), a costimulatory receptor. The paper covers the monotherapy dose-escalation part of the phase I ivuxolimab trial, which included N ≈ 50 patients. Peripheral TCRbeta sequencing was intended to test whether TCR sequence diversity was altered and clonal T-cell expansion was caused by ivuxolimab. Partial responses were achieved by three dose-escalation patients, of whom one had hepatocellular carcinoma and two had cutaneous melanoma. In the dose-escalation cohort, 75% to 90% of patients were male, and the mean age was approximately 60 years with a range of roughly 20 to 80. Intravenous ivuxolimab was administered to patients every 2 weeks at six dose levels: 0.01, 0.1, 0.3, 1.5, 3 and 10 mg/kg. Patients were allowed to have had prior anti-PD-1, anti-PD-L1 or anti-CTLA-4 therapy, and around 41% of the dose-escalation patients had previously received checkpoint inhibitors. Of the roughly 54 dose-escalation patients, hepatocellular carcinoma was present in 19, melanoma in approximately 15, renal cell carcinoma in 9 and head and neck cancer in 9. The investigation overall reported the following: The antigen specificity of the peripheral T cells that underwent clonal expansion was not determined. Clonal expansion of both CD4+ and CD8+ blood T cells was observed from baseline to week 6 at doses 0.1 to 3.0 mg/kg. Low levels of normalized T-cell clonal expansion were also seen in some patients who did not respond. On average, CD8+ T cells showed more expanded clones than CD4+ T cells after ivuxolimab. In the 0.1-3.0 mg/kg groups, partial responders had among the lowest normalized peripheral clonal expansion, particularly in CD8+ T cells.

V lost 3 bases and J lost 4 bases; the stretch between them is 19 bases long. The germline V gene (reference sequence) specifies LNHDA as CDR1 and SQIVND as CDR2. The CDR3 measures 17 amino acids from cysteine to phenylalanine. Only CDR3 DNA is held: 51 bases, read in frame from base 1. For sequencing of the TCRbeta CDR3 region, genomic DNA was extracted from the sorted cells. The immunoSEQ Assay was used to sequence the TCRbeta CDR3 regions. Entries here come from immuneACCESS through TCRdb and include only in-frame sequences with V and J called. Some clones fail to appear in such tables; in the studies checked, an unresolved V gene covers under half of the shortfall, and the cause of the remainder is unknown. This sample holds around 40,000 clones; roughly 84% were observed only once. The biggest ten clones account for around a fifth of the sample. Patients with a history of autoimmune disease or receiving systemic immunosuppression were excluded from the trial. Peripheral blood for TCR sequencing was drawn from every dose cohort at baseline, at cycle 4 day 1 and at cycle 7 day 1. Samples were obtained from an open-label, multicenter, first-in-human phase I dose-escalation trial of ivuxolimab. Adults with locally advanced or metastatic melanoma, renal cell, hepatocellular, or head and neck squamous cell carcinoma were enrolled in the trial. Before TCR sequencing, CD4+ and CD8+ T cells were separately sorted from peripheral blood.

The sample consisted of CD4+ or CD8+ T cells sorted from blood, taken in a trial of the OX40 agonist ivuxolimab. Recombination joined TRBV19 with TRBJ2-1, and TRBD1 may be the D gene, going by 6 matching bases. The TCR comes from an adult with an advanced solid tumor such as melanoma, head and neck, liver or kidney cancer. The nucleotides read TGTGCCAGTAGTATCACTTCCGGGGACACCCTATACAATGAGCAGTTCTTC. Translated, it reads CASSITSGDTLYNEQFF.